This T cell receptor (beta chain) comes out of a study of T cell repertoires in cytomegalovirus infection. For the study at large: Peptides in the study included HLA-C-restricted and HLA-B-restricted CMV epitopes. Based on public TCR beta signatures, there were indications of CMV infection and of a matching HLA type. Study observations and caveats: In two of eight donors, the top clonotype was HLA-C-restricted CMV-specific.

The table lists this clonotype with many counts. Its antigen is not identified. CDR3 length: 13 amino acids. Germline V CDR1 and CDR2: SGHVS, FQNEAQ. V was cut by 0 bases and J by 5 bases, with 7 bases left in between. MiXCR was run by TCRdb on the reads, yielding one entry per CDR3 protein. The sample yields about 920,000 distinct CDR3 sequences, 25% to 40% seen once. This receptor was obtained from a human donor in good health (CMV status not recorded). Some clones in this sample may be carry-over from other donors' samples. The input for sequencing was cultured CD8+ T cells from PBMCs, taken from culture after CMV antigen stimulation. This chain links TRBV7-8 with TRBJ1-1; no reliable D call. CDR3 coding DNA: TGTGCCAGCAGCTTAGCCCCCCAGACTGAAGCTTTCTTT. It codes for CASSLAPQTEAFF.